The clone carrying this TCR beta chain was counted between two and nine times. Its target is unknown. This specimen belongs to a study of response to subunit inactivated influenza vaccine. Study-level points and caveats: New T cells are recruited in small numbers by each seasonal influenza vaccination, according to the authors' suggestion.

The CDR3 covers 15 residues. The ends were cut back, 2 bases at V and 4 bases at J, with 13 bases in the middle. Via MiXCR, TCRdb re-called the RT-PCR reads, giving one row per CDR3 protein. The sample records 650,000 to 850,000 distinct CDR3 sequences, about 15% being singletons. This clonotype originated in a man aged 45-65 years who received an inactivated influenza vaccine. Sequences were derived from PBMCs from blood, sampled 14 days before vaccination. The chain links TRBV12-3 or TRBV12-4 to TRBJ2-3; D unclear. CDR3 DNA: TGTGCCAGCAGTTTAAGGCAGATGATGGCAGATACGCAGTATTTT. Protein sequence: CASSLRQMMADTQYF.